This T cell receptor (beta chain) was found in a study of response to subunit inactivated influenza vaccine. Broader study findings: It was the authors' suggestion that each seasonal influenza vaccination recruits few new T cells.

For this clonotype: What it binds is unknown.

TCRdb called the RT-PCR reads again in MiXCR, with one record for every CDR3 protein. Of hundreds of thousands of distinct CDR3 sequences in the sample, about 12% are singletons; the top ten hold 7.8%. The sequence was obtained from a man in his fifties or sixties who received an inactivated influenza vaccine. The specimen comprised non-naive T cells sorted from PBMCs, sampled less than 15 days before vaccination.

CDR3 in DNA: TGCAGTGCTAGAGATTCTCTAGCGGGATTTGGGGAGCAGTACTTC. Protein: CSARDSLAGFGEQYF. The chain carries TRBV20-1 and TRBJ2-7; TRBD2 agrees at 9 bases. The CDR3 covers 15 residues. Germline lookup yields CDR1 DFQATT and CDR2 SNEGSKA (reference sequence). V lost 0 bases, J lost 7 bases, and 10 bases stayed unmatched.